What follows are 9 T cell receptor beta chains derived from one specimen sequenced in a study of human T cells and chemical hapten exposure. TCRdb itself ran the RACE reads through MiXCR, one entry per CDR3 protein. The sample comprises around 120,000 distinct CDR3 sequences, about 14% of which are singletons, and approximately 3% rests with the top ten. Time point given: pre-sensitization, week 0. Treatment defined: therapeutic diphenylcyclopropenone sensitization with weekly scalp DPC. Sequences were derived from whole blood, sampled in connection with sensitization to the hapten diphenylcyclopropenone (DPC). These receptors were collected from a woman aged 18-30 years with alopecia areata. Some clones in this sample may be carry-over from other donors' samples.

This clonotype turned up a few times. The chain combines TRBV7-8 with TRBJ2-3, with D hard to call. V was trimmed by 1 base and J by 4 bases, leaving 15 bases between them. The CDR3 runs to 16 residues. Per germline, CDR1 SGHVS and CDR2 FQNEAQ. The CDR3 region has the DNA TGTGCCAGCAGCTTAGTAGGCCCCGGATTCTCAGATACGCAGTATTTT. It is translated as CASSLVGPGFSDTQYF.

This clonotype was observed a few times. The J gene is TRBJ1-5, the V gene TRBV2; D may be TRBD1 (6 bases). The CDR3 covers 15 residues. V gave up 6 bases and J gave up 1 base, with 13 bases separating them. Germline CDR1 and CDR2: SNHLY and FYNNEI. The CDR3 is CASRFDRPSNQPQHF. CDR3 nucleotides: TGTGCCAGCAGATTCGACAGGCCGAGCAATCAGCCCCAGCATTTT.

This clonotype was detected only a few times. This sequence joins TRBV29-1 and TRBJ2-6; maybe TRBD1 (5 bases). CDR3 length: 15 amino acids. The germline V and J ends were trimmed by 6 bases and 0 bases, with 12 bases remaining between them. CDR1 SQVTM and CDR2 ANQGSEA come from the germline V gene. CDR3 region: CSVVDRLSGANVLTF. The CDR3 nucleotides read TGCAGCGTCGTTGACAGACTCTCTGGGGCCAACGTCCTGACTTTC.

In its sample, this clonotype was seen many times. DNA for the CDR3: TGTGCCAGCAGTTACCGCGGACAGGGGGCCGCCGGGGAGCTGTTTTTT. Translation gives CASSYRGQGAAGELFF. This chain links TRBV6-6 with TRBJ2-2; TRBD1 matches at 11 bases. This CDR3 contains 16 residues. Per the germline V gene, CDR1 is MNHNY and CDR2 is SVGAGI (reference sequence). V lost 2 bases, J lost 6 bases, and 5 bases stayed unmatched.

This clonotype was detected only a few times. The DNA of the CDR3 is TGTGCCAGCAGCTTGACAGTCCAAGAGACCCAGTACTTC. Encoded protein: CASSLTVQETQYF. This sequence joins TRBV11-2 and TRBJ2-5, with D perhaps matching TRBD1 (5 bases). The CDR3 loop spans 13 amino acids. Germline CDR1 is SGHAT and CDR2 is FQNNGV. Trimming shortened V by 3 bases and J by 1 base, and 6 bases separated the two germline ends.

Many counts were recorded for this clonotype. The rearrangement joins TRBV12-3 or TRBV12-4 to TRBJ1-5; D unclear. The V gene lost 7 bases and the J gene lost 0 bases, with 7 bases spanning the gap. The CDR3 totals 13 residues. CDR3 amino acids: CASTEYSNQPQHF. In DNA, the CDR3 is TGTGCCAGCACCGAATATAGCAATCAGCCCCAGCATTTT.

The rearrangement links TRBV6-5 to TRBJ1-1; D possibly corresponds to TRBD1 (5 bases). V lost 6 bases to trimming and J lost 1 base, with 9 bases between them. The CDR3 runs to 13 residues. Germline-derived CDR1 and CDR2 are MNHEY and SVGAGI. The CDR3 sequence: CASRYQGNTEAFF. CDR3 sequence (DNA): TGTGCCAGCAGATATCAGGGGAACACTGAAGCTTTCTTT.

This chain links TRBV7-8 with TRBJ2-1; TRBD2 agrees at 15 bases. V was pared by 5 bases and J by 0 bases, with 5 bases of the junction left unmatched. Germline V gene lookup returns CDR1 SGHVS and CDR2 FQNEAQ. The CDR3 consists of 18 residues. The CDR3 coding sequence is TGTGCCAGCAGCAAGGGGACTAGCGGGGGGAGCTCCTACAATGAGCAGTTCTTC. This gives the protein CASSKGTSGGSSYNEQFF.

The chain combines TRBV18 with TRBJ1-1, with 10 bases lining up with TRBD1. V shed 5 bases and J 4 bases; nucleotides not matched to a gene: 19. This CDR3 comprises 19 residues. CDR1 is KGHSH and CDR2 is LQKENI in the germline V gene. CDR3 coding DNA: TGTGCCAGCTCATCCACTAACGTCGGGACAGGGGTAGGAGGCACTGAAGCTTTCTTT. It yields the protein CASSSTNVGTGVGGTEAFF.